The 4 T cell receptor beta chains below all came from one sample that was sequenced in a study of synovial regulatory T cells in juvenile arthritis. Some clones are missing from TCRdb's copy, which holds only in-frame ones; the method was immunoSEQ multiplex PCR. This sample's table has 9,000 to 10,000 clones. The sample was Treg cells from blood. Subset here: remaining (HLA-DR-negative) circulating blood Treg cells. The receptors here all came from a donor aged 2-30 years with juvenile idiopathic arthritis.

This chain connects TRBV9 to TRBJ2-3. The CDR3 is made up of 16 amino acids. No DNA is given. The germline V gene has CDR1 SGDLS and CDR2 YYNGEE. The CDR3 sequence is CASSVGVGYFTDTQYF.

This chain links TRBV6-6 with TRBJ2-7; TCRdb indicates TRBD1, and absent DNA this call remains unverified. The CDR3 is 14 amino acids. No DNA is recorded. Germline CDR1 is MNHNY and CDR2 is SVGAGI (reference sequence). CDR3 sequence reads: CASSIDRGGYEQYF.

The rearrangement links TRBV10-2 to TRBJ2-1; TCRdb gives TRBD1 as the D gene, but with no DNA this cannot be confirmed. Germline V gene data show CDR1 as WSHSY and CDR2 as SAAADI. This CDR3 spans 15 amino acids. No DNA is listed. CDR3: CASSVGQSLYNEQFF.

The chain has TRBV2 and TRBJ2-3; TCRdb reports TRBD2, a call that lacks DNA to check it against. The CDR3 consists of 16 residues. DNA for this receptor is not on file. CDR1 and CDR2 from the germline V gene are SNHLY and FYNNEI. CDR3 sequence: CASSGGLAGAADTQYF.